The clone carrying this T cell receptor (beta chain) has only one observation. These data originate in a study of blood T cell repertoires in COVID-19. Overall study context: Donors in the United States, Italy and Spain gave samples during acute or convalescent COVID-19.

Seattle-derived patients entered the study during active infection and were followed longitudinally. Germline V gene lookup returns CDR1 LGHNT and CDR2 FRNRAP. This CDR3 contains 16 residues. V was clipped by 4 bases and J by 4 bases; unmatched bases: 10. The protocol was immunoSEQ multiplex PCR, while the TCRdb copy is restricted to in-frame clones and leaves out a portion. The sample includes fewer than 350,000 clones, 75% to 90% seen only once; the top ten take around 14%. J is TRBJ2-1 and V is TRBV12-5, with TRBD1 matching over 7 bases. Sample: peripheral blood. The receptor's source is a woman between 70 and 85 years old with COVID-19, enrolled during active disease. The CDR3 protein is CASGSEPGQKYNEQFF. In nucleotides, the CDR3 is TGTGCTAGTGGTTCAGAACCGGGACAGAAGTACAATGAGCAGTTCTTC.